This passage covers 16 T cell receptor beta chains from one sample sequenced in a study of Graves' ophthalmopathy and Graves' hyperthyroidism. Amplified TCR beta CDR3 regions were obtained using RNA transcripts as template. HTBI-primed RT-PCR formed the first round, and a multiplex PCR formed the second. TCRdb re-derived calls from the multiplex PCR reads in MiXCR, one entry per CDR3 protein. This sample carries around 600,000 distinct CDR3 sequences, 35% to 50% of them seen once, and the ten largest clones take 3.3%. Specimen: peripheral blood. Source of these receptors: an adult man with Graves' ophthalmopathy.

Comments on this clonotype: This could be a read error, since a much larger clone is one nucleotide away. The gene calls are TRBV7-9 and TRBJ2-2; TRBD2 might be the D (6 bases). The CDR3 runs to 15 residues. Germline assignment: CDR1 SEHNR and CDR2 FQNEAQ (reference sequence). For the CDR3, the DNA is TGTGCCAGCAGCTTAGTGGGAGGATGGACCGGGGTGCTGTTTTTT. Translating gives CASSLVGGWTGVLFF.

This clonotype was detected only once. The V and J genes are TRBV7-9 and TRBJ1-3; D is unresolved. Germline values: CDR1 SEHNR, CDR2 FQNEAQ (reference sequence). The CDR3 length is 14 residues. V shed 1 base and J shed 8 bases, with 12 bases lying between them. In nucleotides, the CDR3 is TGTGCCAGCAGCTTAGGACGGTCGGCGGACACCATATATTTT. Its protein product is CASSLGRSADTIYF.

This clonotype was observed a few times. This chain uses TRBV29-1 with TRBJ2-5, with D possibly TRBD1 on 6 matching bases. The end of the DNA aligns better with TRBJ2-1, so the J call may be wrong. CDR1 is SQVTM, CDR2 ANQGSEA, per germline. This CDR3 has 12 residues. The DNA for the CDR3 is TGCAGCGTTAGGACAGCAGCCAATGAGCAGTTCTTC. Its translation is CSVRTAANEQFF.

This clonotype was seen ten or more times. The gene calls are TRBV19 and TRBJ1-4; the match to TRBD1 covers 7 bases. Per germline, CDR1 LNHDA and CDR2 SQIVND (reference sequence). The V segment lost 7 bases and the J segment 8 bases; nucleotides outside the gene matches: 7. The length of the CDR3 is 13 residues. The CDR3 protein is CASNTGEHEKLFF. The DNA for the CDR3 is TGTGCCAGTAACACAGGGGAACACGAAAAACTGTTTTTT.

Many counts were recorded for this clonotype. The V call is TRBV5-6, the J call TRBJ2-6; D remains unclear. The germline V and J ends were trimmed by 3 bases and 2 bases, with 18 bases remaining between them. This CDR3 is 18 amino acids long. Per germline, CDR1 SGHDT and CDR2 YYEEEE. CDR3 amino acids: CASSWPGRFGAGANVLTF. CDR3 DNA sequence: TGTGCCAGCAGCTGGCCCGGACGGTTTGGAGCTGGGGCCAACGTCCTGACTTTC.

There are a few counts of this clonotype. CDR3 loop: CASSFSRSEQYF. The CDR3 DNA follows: TGTGCCAGCAGTTTTAGCCGGTCCGAGCAGTACTTC. This rearrangement joins TRBV7-2 to TRBJ2-7; D unclear. Germline CDR1 and CDR2: SGHTA and FQGNSA. The CDR3 consists of 12 residues. Trimming removed 6 bases from V and 6 bases from J, with 12 bases in between.

J is TRBJ2-2 and V is TRBV5-1; D gene uncertain. The CDR3 contains 15 residues. Trimming removed 1 base from V and 3 bases from J, with 10 bases in between. In germline, CDR1 is SGHRS, CDR2 YFSETQ. The CDR3 DNA is TGCGCCAGCAGCTTGCCTACAGCAGACACCGGGGAGCTGTTTTTT. Translating it yields CASSLPTADTGELFF.

This clonotype was detected many times. The chain carries TRBV20-1 and TRBJ1-6, with 7 nucleotides matching TRBD1. The ends lost 0 bases at V and 7 bases at J; junction bases unmatched: 9. CDR3 length equals 16 residues. CDR1 is DFQATT, CDR2 SNEGSKA, per germline (reference sequence). The chain's CDR3 is CSARDQDRVLNSPLHF. The DNA of the CDR3 is TGCAGTGCTAGAGATCAAGACAGGGTGCTCAATTCACCCCTCCACTTT.

A word on this clonotype: This sequence may be a read error, since a much larger clone differs from it by one base. V usage is TRBV7-2 and J usage is TRBJ1-2, with TRBD1 matching 8 bases. Unmatched junction bases numbered 5, after V lost 5 bases and J lost 6 bases. Germline CDR1 SGHTA, CDR2 FQGNSA. The CDR3 has 13 residues. The CDR3 reads CASSGQGRNGYTF. The CDR3 bases are TGTGCCAGCAGCGGACAGGGAAGGAATGGCTACACCTTC. The whole variable domain, filled in from reference TRBV7-2 and TRBJ1-2, reads GAGVSQSPSNKVTEKGKDVELRCDPISGHTALYWYRQSLGQGLEFLIYFQGNSAPDKSGLPSDRFSAERTGGSVSTLTIQRTQQEDSAVYLCASSGQGRNGYTFGSGTRLTVV.

About this clonotype itself: One junction end disagrees with the germline gene, perhaps due to a read error. The genes are TRBV5-5 and TRBJ2-7; TRBD2 aligns across 7 bases. Germline CDR1 reads SGHKS; CDR2 reads YYEKEE (reference sequence). The CDR3 spans 14 residues. CDR3 coding DNA: TGCGCCGGCAGCCAAGACCTAGCGGCATGGGAGCAGTACTTC. It codes for CAGSQDLAAWEQYF.

The genes are TRBV6-6 and TRBJ1-4; perhaps TRBD1 as D (5 bases). The CDR3 spans 14 residues. Trimming removed 5 bases from V and 5 bases from J, with 12 bases in between. Germline CDR1 MNHNY, CDR2 SVGAGI (reference sequence). In DNA form, the CDR3 reads TGTGCCAGCAGTATACAGGACTCCAATGAAAAACTGTTTTTT. Translating gives CASSIQDSNEKLFF.

This clonotype was seen only a few times. The V call is TRBV7-2, the J call TRBJ1-2; 12 bases are a match to TRBD1. Looked up from germline, CDR1 is SGHTA and CDR2 is FQGNSA. V gave up 5 bases and J gave up 2 bases; unmatched junction bases: 9. The CDR3 runs 17 residues. CDR3 sequence reads: CASSQGAGQGANYGYTF. In DNA form, the CDR3 reads TGTGCCAGCAGCCAAGGGGCGGGACAGGGGGCGAACTATGGCTACACCTTC.

Remarks on this clonotype: The junction departs from germline at one end; a sequencing error may be responsible. The chain employs TRBV3-1 and TRBJ2-5; 9 bases map to TRBD2. In germline, CDR1 is LGHDT, CDR2 YNNKEL (reference sequence). The CDR3 runs 14 residues. The DNA for the CDR3 is TGTGCCAGCACCCCGACTAGCGGCGAAGAGACCCGGTACTTC. This encodes CASTPTSGEETRYF.

This clonotype was counted many times. The rearrangement uses TRBV19 and TRBJ1-5, with unresolved D. The CDR3 sequence is 13 residues long. Germline loops: CDR1 LNHDA, CDR2 SQIVND (reference sequence). Between the trimmed V and J ends, which lost 5 bases and 5 bases, there was a span of 10 bases. DNA of the CDR3: TGTGCCAGTAGTCGAGAGGGCCATCAGCCCCAGCATTTT. It translates to CASSREGHQPQHF.

V and J are TRBV2 and TRBJ2-5; 9 positions match TRBD2. Germline trimming cut 5 bases from V and 2 bases from J; bases unmatched to any gene: 12. The CDR3 is made up of 17 amino acids. Germline CDR1 and CDR2: SNHLY and FYNNEI. CDR3 coding DNA: TGTGCCAGCAGTTTCTCACGACTAGCGGACTCTCAAGAGACCCAGTACTTC. It encodes CASSFSRLADSQETQYF.

This chain uses TRBV25-1 with TRBJ1-5, with D possibly being TRBD1 (5 bases). V shed 6 bases and J shed 5 bases, with 8 bases lying between them. CDR1 MGHDK and CDR2 SYGVNS come from the germline V gene. The CDR3 extends over 12 amino acids. In nucleotides, the CDR3 is TGTGCCAGCAGAGAGGGGCATCAGCCCCAGCATTTT. This sequence encodes CASREGHQPQHF.